Listed below are T cell receptor beta chains from one sample, sequenced in a study of T cells after posttransplantation cyclophosphamide. Sequencing was performed with immunoSEQ multiplex PCR; in TCRdb, only in-frame clones are kept and a portion is missing. The data show under 25,000 clones, 70% to 85% seen once. The sequences come from PBMCs, collected after an allogeneic stem cell transplant with post-transplant cyclophosphamide. These receptors came from a male patient aged 30 to 40 who received an allogeneic stem cell transplant from a related donor, was CMV-positive, and had acute GVHD only. Some T cells may trace back to the graft donor. CDR3s include the opening cysteine and the closing phenylalanine or tryptophan. Fields, in order: clone size, V gene, CDR3 length, J gene, D gene, CDR3 DNA, CDR3 protein. The D gene is left open where the match is weak. Only part of the rows carry a size: once, few, many, or a class if the clone is expanded.

>-|TRBV7-2|12|TRBJ2-1|-
TGTGCCAGCAGCTTAGGAGGCGGTGAGCAGTTCTTC
CASSLGGGEQFF
>-|TRBV5-6|18|TRBJ2-5|TRBD1
TGTGCCAGCAGCTCTTCACTACTGGGACAGGGATTCGGCGAGACCCAGTACTTC
CASSSSLLGQGFGETQYF
>few|TRBV9|13|TRBJ2-2|-
TGTGCCAGCAGCGTAGCTCGTACCGGGGAGCTGTTTTTT
CASSVARTGELFF
>-|TRBV25-1|15|TRBJ2-1|TRBD2
TGTGCCAGCAGAGTAGCGGGGGGGACCTACAATGAGCAGTTCTTC
CASRVAGGTYNEQFF
>-|TRBV7-2|12|TRBJ1-2|-
TGTGCCAGCAGCTTAGAGGCAGGGGACCCCGGCTTC
CASSLEAGDPGF
>-|TRBV11-2|16|TRBJ1-2|-
TGTGCCAGCAGCTTAGAGGGAGACCACCCCTACTATGGCTACACCTTC
CASSLEGDHPYYGYTF
>-|TRBV7-9|15|TRBJ2-7|TRBD2
TGTGCCAGCAGCTATGGTAGCGGGGGGCACTACGAGCAGTACTTC
CASSYGSGGHYEQYF
>-|TRBV28|13|TRBJ2-5|TRBD2
TGTGCCAGCAGGGCCGGGGGGTCAGAGACCCAGTACTTC
CASRAGGSETQYF
>-|TRBV5-1|15|TRBJ2-5|-
TGCGCCAGCAGCTTGGAGGGGCACTACCAAGAGACCCAGTACTTC
CASSLEGHYQETQYF
>-|TRBV19|16|TRBJ2-7|TRBD1
TGTGCCAGTAGTCCAGTACGGACAGGGGGTCGAGGGGAGCAGTACTTC
CASSPVRTGGRGEQYF
>-|TRBV6-5|12|TRBJ2-5|-
TGTGCCAGCAGTTACTCCTCCGGTCCCCAGTACTTC
CASSYSSGPQYF
>-|TRBV18|15|TRBJ1-1|-
TGTGCCAGCTCACCGTTGGCGGACAAGAACACTGAAGCTTTCTTT
CASSPLADKNTEAFF
>-|TRBV7-2|15|TRBJ2-2|-
TGTGCCAGCAGCTTACAGCGATTGAACACCGGGGAGCTGTTTTTT
CASSLQRLNTGELFF
>-|TRBV6-5|15|TRBJ1-5|-
TGTGCCAGCAGTCCCAGACAGACCAACAATCAGCCCCAGCATTTT
CASSPRQTNNQPQHF